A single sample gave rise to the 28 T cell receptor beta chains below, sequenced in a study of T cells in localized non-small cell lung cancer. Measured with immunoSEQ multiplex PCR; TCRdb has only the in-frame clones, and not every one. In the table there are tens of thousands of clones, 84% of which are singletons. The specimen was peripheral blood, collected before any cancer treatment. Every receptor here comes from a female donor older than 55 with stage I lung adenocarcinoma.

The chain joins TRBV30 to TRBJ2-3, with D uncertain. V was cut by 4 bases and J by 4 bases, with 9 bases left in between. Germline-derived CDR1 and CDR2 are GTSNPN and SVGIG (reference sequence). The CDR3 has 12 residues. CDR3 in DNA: TGTGCCTGGATTCCCCGGGCAGATACGCAGTATTTT. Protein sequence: CAWIPRADTQYF.

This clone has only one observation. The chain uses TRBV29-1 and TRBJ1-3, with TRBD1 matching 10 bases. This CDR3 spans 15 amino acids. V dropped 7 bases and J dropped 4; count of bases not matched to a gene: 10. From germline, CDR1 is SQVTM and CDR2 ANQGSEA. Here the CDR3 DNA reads TGCAGCGGTGGAACCGGGACAGGGGCCGGAAACACCATATATTTT. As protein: CSGGTGTGAGNTIYF.

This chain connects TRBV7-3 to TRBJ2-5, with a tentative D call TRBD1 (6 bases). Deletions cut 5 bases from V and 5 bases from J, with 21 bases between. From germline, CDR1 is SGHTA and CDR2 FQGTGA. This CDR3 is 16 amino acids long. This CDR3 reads CASSPGGAIGWETQYF. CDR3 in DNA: TGTGCCAGCAGCCCTGGGGGCGCAATAGGTTGGGAGACCCAGTACTTC.

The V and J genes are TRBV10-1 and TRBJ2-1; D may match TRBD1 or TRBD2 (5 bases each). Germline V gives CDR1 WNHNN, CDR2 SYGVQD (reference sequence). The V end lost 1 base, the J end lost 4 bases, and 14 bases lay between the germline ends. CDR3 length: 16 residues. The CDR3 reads CASSEWAGGGYNEQFF. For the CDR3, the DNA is TGCGCCAGCAGTGAGTGGGCGGGTGGGGGTTACAATGAGCAGTTCTTC.

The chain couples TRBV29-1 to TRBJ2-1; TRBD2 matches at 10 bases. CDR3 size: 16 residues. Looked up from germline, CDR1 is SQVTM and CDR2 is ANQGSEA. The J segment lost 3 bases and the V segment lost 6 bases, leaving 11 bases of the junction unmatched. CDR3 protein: CSVPRASGSFYNEQFF. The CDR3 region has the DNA TGCAGCGTGCCAAGGGCTAGCGGGAGTTTCTACAATGAGCAGTTCTTC.

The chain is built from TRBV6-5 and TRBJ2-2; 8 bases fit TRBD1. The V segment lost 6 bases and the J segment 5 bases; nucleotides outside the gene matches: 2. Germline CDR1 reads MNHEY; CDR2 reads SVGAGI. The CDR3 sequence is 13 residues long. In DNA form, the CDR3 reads TGTGCCAGCAGACAGGGGGGTACCGGGGAGCTGTTTTTT. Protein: CASRQGGTGELFF.

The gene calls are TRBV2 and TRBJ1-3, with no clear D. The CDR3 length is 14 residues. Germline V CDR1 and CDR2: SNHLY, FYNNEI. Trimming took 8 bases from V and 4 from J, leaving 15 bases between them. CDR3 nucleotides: TGTGCCAGCTCGGCGGGCCTAGGGGGAAACACCATATATTTT. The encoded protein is CASSAGLGGNTIYF.

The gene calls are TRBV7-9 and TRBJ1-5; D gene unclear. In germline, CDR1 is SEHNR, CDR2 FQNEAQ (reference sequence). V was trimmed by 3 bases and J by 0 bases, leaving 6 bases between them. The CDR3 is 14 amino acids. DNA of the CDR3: TGTGCCAGCAGCTTGGAACATAGCAATCAGCCCCAGCATTTT. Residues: CASSLEHSNQPQHF.

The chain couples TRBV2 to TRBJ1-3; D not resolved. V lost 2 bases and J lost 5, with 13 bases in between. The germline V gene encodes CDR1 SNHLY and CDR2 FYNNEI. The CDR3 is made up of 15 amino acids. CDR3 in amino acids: CASSEMSSGRNTIYF. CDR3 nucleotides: TGTGCCAGCAGTGAAATGTCGAGTGGGCGAAACACCATATATTTT.

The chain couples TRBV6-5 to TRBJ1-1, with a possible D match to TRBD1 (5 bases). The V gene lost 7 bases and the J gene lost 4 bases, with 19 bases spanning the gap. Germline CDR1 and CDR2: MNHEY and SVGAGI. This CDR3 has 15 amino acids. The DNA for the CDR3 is TGTGCCAGCACGCCCGCTGGCAGGGCGGGCACTGAAGCTTTCTTT. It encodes CASTPAGRAGTEAFF.

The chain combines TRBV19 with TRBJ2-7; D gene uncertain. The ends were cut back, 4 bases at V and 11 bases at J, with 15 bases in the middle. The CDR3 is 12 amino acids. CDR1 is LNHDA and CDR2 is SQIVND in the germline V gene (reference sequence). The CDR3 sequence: CASSTSGGSEYF. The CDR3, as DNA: TGTGCCAGTAGTACATCCGGCGGATCAGAGTACTTC.

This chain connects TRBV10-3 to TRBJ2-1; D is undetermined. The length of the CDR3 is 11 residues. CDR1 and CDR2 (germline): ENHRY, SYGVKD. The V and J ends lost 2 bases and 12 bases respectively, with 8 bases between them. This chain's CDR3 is CAISEGEGQFF. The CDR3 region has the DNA TGTGCCATCAGTGAGGGGGAAGGGCAGTTCTTC.

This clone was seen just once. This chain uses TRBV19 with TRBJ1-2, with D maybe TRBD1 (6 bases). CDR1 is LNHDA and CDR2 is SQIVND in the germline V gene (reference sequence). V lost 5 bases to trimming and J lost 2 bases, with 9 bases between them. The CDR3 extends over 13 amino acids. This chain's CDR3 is CASSADRNYGYTF. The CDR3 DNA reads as TGTGCCAGTAGTGCCGACAGGAACTATGGCTACACCTTC.

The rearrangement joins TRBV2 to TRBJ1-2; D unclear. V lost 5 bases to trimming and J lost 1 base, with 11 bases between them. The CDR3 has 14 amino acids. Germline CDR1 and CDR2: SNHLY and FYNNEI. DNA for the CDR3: TGTGCCAGCAGTATCCGACAAGATAACTATGGCTACACCTTC. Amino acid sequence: CASSIRQDNYGYTF.

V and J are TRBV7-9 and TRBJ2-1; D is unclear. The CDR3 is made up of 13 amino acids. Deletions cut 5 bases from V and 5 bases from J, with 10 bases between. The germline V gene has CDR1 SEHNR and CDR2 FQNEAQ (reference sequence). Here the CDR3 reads CASSPYNHNEQFF. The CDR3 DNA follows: TGTGCCAGCAGCCCATACAATCACAATGAGCAGTTCTTC.

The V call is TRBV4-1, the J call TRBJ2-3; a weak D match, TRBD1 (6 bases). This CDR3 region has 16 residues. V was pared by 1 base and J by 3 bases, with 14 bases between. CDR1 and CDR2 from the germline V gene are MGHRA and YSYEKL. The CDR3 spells CASSQGGQLTTDTQYF. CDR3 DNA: TGCGCCAGCAGCCAAGGTGGACAGCTAACTACAGATACGCAGTATTTT.

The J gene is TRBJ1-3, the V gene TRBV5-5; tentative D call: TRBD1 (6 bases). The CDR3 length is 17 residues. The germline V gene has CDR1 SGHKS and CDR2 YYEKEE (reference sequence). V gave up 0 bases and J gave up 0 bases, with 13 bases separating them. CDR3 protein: CASSLAQGRGSGNTIYF. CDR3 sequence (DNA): TGTGCCAGCAGCTTGGCTCAGGGCAGGGGCTCTGGAAACACCATATATTTT.

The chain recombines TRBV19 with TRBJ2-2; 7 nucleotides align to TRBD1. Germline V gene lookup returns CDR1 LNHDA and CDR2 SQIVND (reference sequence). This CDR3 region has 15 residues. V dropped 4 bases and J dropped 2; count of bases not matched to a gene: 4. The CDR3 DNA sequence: TGTGCCAGTAGTAAAGGGGACAGAAACACCGGGGAGCTGTTTTTT. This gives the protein CASSKGDRNTGELFF.

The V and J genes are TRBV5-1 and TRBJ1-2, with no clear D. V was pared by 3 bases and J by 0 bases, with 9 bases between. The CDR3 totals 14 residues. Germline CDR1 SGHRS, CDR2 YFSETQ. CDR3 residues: CASSSDGANYGYTF. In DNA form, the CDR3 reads TGCGCCAGCAGCTCGGACGGAGCTAACTATGGCTACACCTTC.

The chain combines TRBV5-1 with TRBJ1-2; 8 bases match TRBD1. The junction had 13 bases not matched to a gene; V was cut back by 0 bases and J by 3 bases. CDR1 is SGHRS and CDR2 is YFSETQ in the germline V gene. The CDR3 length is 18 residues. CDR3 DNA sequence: TGCGCCAGCAGCTTGGGCGCAGGGGGCCGATCTGGGGACTATGGCTACACCTTC. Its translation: CASSLGAGGRSGDYGYTF.

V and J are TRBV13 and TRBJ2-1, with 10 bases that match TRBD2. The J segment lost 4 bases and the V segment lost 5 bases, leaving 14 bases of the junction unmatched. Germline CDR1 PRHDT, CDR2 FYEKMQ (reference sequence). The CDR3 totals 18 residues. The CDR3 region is CASSHRLAGGGPYNEQFF. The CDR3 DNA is TGTGCCAGCAGCCATAGACTAGCGGGCGGGGGACCATACAATGAGCAGTTCTTC.

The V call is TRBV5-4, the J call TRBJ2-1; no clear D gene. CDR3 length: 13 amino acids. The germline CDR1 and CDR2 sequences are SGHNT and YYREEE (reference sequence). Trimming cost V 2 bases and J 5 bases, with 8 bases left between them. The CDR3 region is CASSFPPNNEQFF. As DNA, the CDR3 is TGTGCCAGCAGCTTTCCGCCCAACAATGAGCAGTTCTTC.

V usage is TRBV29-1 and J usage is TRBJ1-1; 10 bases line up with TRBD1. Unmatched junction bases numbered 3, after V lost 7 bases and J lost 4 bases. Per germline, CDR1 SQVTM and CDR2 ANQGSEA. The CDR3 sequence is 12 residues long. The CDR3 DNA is TGCAGCGGACAGGGGGCAGGCACTGAAGCTTTCTTT. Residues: CSGQGAGTEAFF.

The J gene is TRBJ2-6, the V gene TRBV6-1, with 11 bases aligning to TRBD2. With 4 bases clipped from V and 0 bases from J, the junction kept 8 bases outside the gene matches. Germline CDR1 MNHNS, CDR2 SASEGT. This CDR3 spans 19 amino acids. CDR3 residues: CASSVVGLAELSGANVLTF. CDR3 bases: TGTGCCAGCAGTGTCGTGGGACTAGCGGAACTCTCTGGGGCCAACGTCCTGACTTTC.

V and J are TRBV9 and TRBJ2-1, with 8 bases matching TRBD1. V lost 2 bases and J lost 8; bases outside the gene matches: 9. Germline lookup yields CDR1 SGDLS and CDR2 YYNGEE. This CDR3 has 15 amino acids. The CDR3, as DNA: TGTGCCAGCAGCGTGACAGGGGTCCTACGGGATGAGCAGTTCTTC. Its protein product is CASSVTGVLRDEQFF.

This CDR3 reads CASSDSRLDTQYF. The CDR3 DNA follows: TGTGCCAGCAGTGATTCTAGGTTGGATACGCAGTATTTT. The chain employs TRBV25-1 and TRBJ2-3; D not resolved. V lost 3 bases to trimming and J lost 6 bases, with 10 bases between them. The CDR3 is 13 residues long. Germline V gene sequence: CDR1 MGHDK, CDR2 SYGVNS.

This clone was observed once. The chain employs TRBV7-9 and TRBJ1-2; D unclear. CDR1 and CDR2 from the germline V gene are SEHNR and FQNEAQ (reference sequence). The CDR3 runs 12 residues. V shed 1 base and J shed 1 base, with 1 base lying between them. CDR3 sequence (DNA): TGTGCCAGCAGCTTAGATAACTATGGCTACACCTTC. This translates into CASSLDNYGYTF.

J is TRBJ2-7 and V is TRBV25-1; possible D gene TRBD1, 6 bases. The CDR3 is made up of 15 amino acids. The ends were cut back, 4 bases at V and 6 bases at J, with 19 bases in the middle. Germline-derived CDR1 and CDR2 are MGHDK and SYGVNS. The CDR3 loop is CASSGQGTVTSEQYF. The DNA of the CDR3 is TGTGCCAGCAGTGGTCAGGGGACGGTCACGTCCGAGCAGTACTTC.